Shown below are 23 T cell receptor beta chains from a single sample sequenced in a study of human thymus T cells. Measured with immunoSEQ multiplex PCR; TCRdb has only the in-frame clones, and not every one. This table holds 40,000 to 45,000 clones, over 85% found once. The specimen was blood. These receptors came from a boy under three years old with a congenital heart defect but otherwise immunologically healthy.

The count of this clone is one. Here the CDR3 DNA reads TGTGCCAGCAGGGACAGGGGTTACACAGATACGCAGTATTTT. Amino acids: CASRDRGYTDTQYF. J is TRBJ2-3 and V is TRBV25-1; 9 nucleotides match TRBD1. The germline V gene has CDR1 MGHDK and CDR2 SYGVNS. Trimming took 6 bases from V and 2 from J; bases not matched to a gene: 3. This CDR3 comprises 14 residues. The full variable domain, completed using reference TRBV25-1 and TRBJ2-3, is EADIYQTPRYLVIGTGKKITLECSQTMGHDKMYWYQQDPGMELHLIHYSYGVNSTEKGDLSSESTVSRIRTEHFPLTLESARPSHTSQYLCASRDRGYTDTQYFGPGTRLTVL.

The gene calls are TRBV19 and TRBJ1-5, with a tentative D call TRBD1 (6 bases). Germline-derived CDR1 and CDR2 are LNHDA and SQIVND (reference sequence). The CDR3 consists of 14 residues. The ends were cut back, 8 bases at V and 5 bases at J, with 16 bases in the middle. CDR3 sequence reads: CASSGTPTYQPQHF. The CDR3 bases are TGTGCCAGTTCCGGGACACCAACGTATCAGCCCCAGCATTTT.

This chain uses TRBV5-1 with TRBJ1-1; possibly TRBD1 for D (6 bases). Germline lookup yields CDR1 SGHRS and CDR2 YFSETQ. The CDR3 loop spans 14 amino acids. Trimming removed 4 bases at V and 2 bases at J, with 12 bases between. Written as DNA, the CDR3 is TGCGCCAGCAGCGTGACAGGAGAAAACACTGAAGCTTTCTTT. Translation: CASSVTGENTEAFF.

The chain employs TRBV19 and TRBJ1-2; D possibly corresponds to TRBD1 (6 bases). CDR3 length: 15 residues. CDR1 is LNHDA and CDR2 is SQIVND in the germline V gene (reference sequence). V gave up 3 bases and J gave up 8 bases, with 19 bases separating them. CDR3: CASSISTGLPFGYTF. DNA of the CDR3: TGTGCCAGTAGTATCTCGACAGGACTCCCTTTCGGCTACACCTTC.

The genes are TRBV10-3 and TRBJ2-5; D may correspond to TRBD1 or TRBD2 (6 bases each). The germline V and J ends were trimmed by 1 base and 2 bases, with 11 bases remaining between them. The CDR3 extends over 15 amino acids. Per the germline V gene, CDR1 is ENHRY and CDR2 is SYGVKD. As DNA, the CDR3 is TGTGCCATCAGTGAGTTGGGGGGCCCGCAAGAGACCCAGTACTTC. It encodes CAISELGGPQETQYF.

This clone was seen once. The V call is TRBV5-6, the J call TRBJ1-4, with D hard to call. CDR1 and CDR2 from the germline V gene are SGHDT and YYEEEE. V dropped 0 bases and J dropped 1 base, with 10 bases sitting between them. The CDR3 has 16 residues. Written as DNA, the CDR3 is TGTGCCAGCAGCTTGGCACGGGGAGGAACTAATGAAAAACTGTTTTTT. Its translation is CASSLARGGTNEKLFF.

This chain joins TRBV13 and TRBJ2-1; D is unclear. Per germline, CDR1 PRHDT and CDR2 FYEKMQ (reference sequence). This CDR3 region has 13 residues. Deletions cut 1 base from V and 5 bases from J, with 6 bases between. CDR3 residues: CASSLAAHNEQFF. In DNA form, the CDR3 reads TGTGCCAGCAGCTTAGCGGCCCACAATGAGCAGTTCTTC.

This chain links TRBV7-2 with TRBJ2-5; 8 bases fit TRBD1. V dropped 3 bases and J dropped 3; count of bases not matched to a gene: 0. This CDR3 has 13 residues. Per the germline V gene, CDR1 is SGHTA and CDR2 is FQGNSA. CDR3 nucleotide sequence: TGTGCCAGCAGCTTGGACAGGGAAGAGACCCAGTACTTC. Residues: CASSLDREETQYF.

The rearrangement uses TRBV6-5 and TRBJ1-1; no reliable D call. The CDR3 is 13 residues long. From germline, CDR1 is MNHEY and CDR2 SVGAGI. Trimming pared 0 bases from V and 7 bases from J, leaving 9 bases between. CDR3 region: CASSYSRRVEAFF. The CDR3 DNA reads as TGTGCCAGCAGTTACTCGAGGCGGGTTGAAGCTTTCTTT.

On this clone: Other DNA sequences of this sample code for an identical CDR3. The V and J genes are TRBV5-1 and TRBJ2-5; no definite D call. Trimming removed 4 bases from V and 1 base from J, with 2 bases in between. Per germline, CDR1 SGHRS and CDR2 YFSETQ. The CDR3 covers 11 residues. The CDR3 sequence: CASSLQETQYF. As DNA, the CDR3 is TGCGCCAGCAGCCTCCAAGAGACCCAGTACTTC.

The genes are TRBV19 and TRBJ1-2, with 11 bases identical to TRBD1. V lost 7 bases to trimming and J lost 4 bases; unmatched junction nucleotides: 8. The CDR3 runs 15 residues. Germline V gives CDR1 LNHDA, CDR2 SQIVND (reference sequence). The CDR3 DNA is TGTGCCAGTAAGGAGGGGACAGGGGGAATCTATGGCTACACCTTC. This gives the protein CASKEGTGGIYGYTF.

This chain joins TRBV4-3 and TRBJ2-3; D might be TRBD2 (7 bases). The germline V and J ends were trimmed by 1 base and 2 bases, with 13 bases remaining between them. The CDR3 is 16 residues long. The germline gives CDR1 LGHNA, CDR2 YSLEER. CDR3 coding DNA: TGCGCCAGCAGCCAAGGGGGGGCGGGGGTCACAGATACGCAGTATTTT. As protein: CASSQGGAGVTDTQYF.

This sequence joins TRBV19 and TRBJ1-2; 7 bases line up with TRBD1. With 3 bases clipped from V and 4 bases from J, the junction kept 5 bases outside the gene matches. This CDR3 comprises 14 residues. Germline V gene data show CDR1 as LNHDA and CDR2 as SQIVND (reference sequence). The CDR3 is CASSIRDRPYGYTF. In DNA form, the CDR3 reads TGTGCCAGTAGTATTCGGGACAGACCCTATGGCTACACCTTC.

The chain is built from TRBV4-1 and TRBJ2-1; D remains unclear. This CDR3 region has 13 residues. The V gene's germline CDR1 is MGHRA and CDR2 YSYEKL. The ends were cut back, 4 bases at V and 7 bases at J, with 11 bases in the middle. The CDR3 nucleotides read TGCGCCAGCAGCCTCAGAGGAAGAAATGAGCAGTTCTTC. Its protein product is CASSLRGRNEQFF.

The chain links TRBV6-1 to TRBJ2-1; D may match TRBD1 or TRBD2 (5 bases each). Germline lookup yields CDR1 MNHNS and CDR2 SASEGT. The CDR3 is 13 residues long. Trimming removed 6 bases from V and 2 bases from J, with 8 bases in between. As DNA, the CDR3 is TGTGCCAGCAGGGGGACCCCCTACAATGAGCAGTTCTTC. Its translation is CASRGTPYNEQFF.

The chain is built from TRBV18 and TRBJ2-3, with D possibly matching TRBD2 (6 bases). CDR1 is KGHSH, CDR2 LQKENI, per germline. There are 15 residues in the CDR3. V was trimmed by 3 bases and J by 2 bases, leaving 12 bases between them. CDR3 amino acids: CASSPPGLITDTQYF. In DNA form, the CDR3 reads TGTGCCAGCTCACCTCCGGGACTGATCACAGATACGCAGTATTTT.

The V gene is TRBV14, the J gene TRBJ2-7; 9 nucleotides agree with TRBD2. The CDR3 is made up of 15 amino acids. From germline, CDR1 is SGHDN and CDR2 FVKESK. V dropped 4 bases and J dropped 5; count of bases not matched to a gene: 9. CDR3 bases: TGTGCCAGCAGCCCGAGACGGCTAGCGGGGAACGAGCAGTACTTC. Protein sequence: CASSPRRLAGNEQYF.

The chain links TRBV7-2 to TRBJ2-1; 12 bases are a match to TRBD2. Per the germline V gene, CDR1 is SGHTA and CDR2 is FQGNSA. V was pared by 5 bases and J by 10 bases, with 9 bases of the junction left unmatched. The CDR3 is made up of 15 amino acids. The CDR3: CASSLRLAGAGEQFF. As DNA, the CDR3 is TGTGCCAGCAGCCTTCGACTAGCGGGGGCGGGGGAGCAGTTCTTC.

CDR3 DNA sequence: TGCGCCAGCAGCTTGGACAGGGAAGAGACCCAGTACTTC. This codes for CASSLDREETQYF. The chain has TRBV5-1 and TRBJ2-5, with D tentatively TRBD1 (6 bases). Germline V gene lookup returns CDR1 SGHRS and CDR2 YFSETQ. The V gene lost 0 bases and the J gene lost 3 bases, with 6 bases spanning the gap. CDR3 size: 13 residues.

This clone occurred once. The chain is built from TRBV5-3 and TRBJ1-3; 7 positions agree with TRBD1. TRBV5-3 is marked as an open reading frame, function uncertain. V trimming: 0 bases; J trimming: 0 bases; junction bases outside the gene matches: 3. The CDR3 has 16 amino acids. DNA of the CDR3: TGTGCCAGAAGCTTGGGGACAGGCCCCTCTGGAAACACCATATATTTT. Protein product: CARSLGTGPSGNTIYF.

The rearrangement uses TRBV5-1 and TRBJ2-3, with a possible D match to TRBD2 (6 bases). CDR1 and CDR2 (germline): SGHRS, YFSETQ. The CDR3 runs 15 residues. Trimming took off 2 bases at V and 1 base at J, with 11 bases between the two ends. CDR3 sequence: CASSFRRRGTDTQYF. The CDR3, as DNA: TGCGCCAGCAGCTTCCGCAGGAGGGGCACAGATACGCAGTATTTT.

In DNA, the CDR3 is TGCGCCAGCAGTACGACGGCGAACGAGCAGTACTTC. It specifies CASSTTANEQYF. The V and J genes are TRBV23-1 and TRBJ2-7; no clear D gene. TRBV23-1 is marked as an open reading frame, function uncertain. The CDR3 spans 12 residues. V lost 5 bases and J 5 bases, leaving 10 bases between the germline ends.

This rearrangement joins TRBV19 to TRBJ2-5; 15 nucleotides line up with TRBD2. The CDR3 loop spans 15 amino acids. The J segment lost 6 bases and the V segment lost 3 bases, leaving 2 bases of the junction unmatched. In germline, CDR1 is LNHDA, CDR2 SQIVND (reference sequence). The CDR3 here is CASSMGTSGGQTQYF. The DNA of the CDR3 is TGTGCCAGTAGTATGGGGACTAGCGGGGGGCAGACCCAGTACTTC.